These 31 T cell receptor beta chains originate from one sample sequenced in a study of blood T cell repertoires in COVID-19. Assay used: immunoSEQ multiplex PCR; TCRdb lists only in-frame clones, some missing. There are about 110,000 clones in the sample; about 91% occur only once, and 6.8% lies in the top ten. The sequenced sample consisted of peripheral blood. The receptors come from a man in his fifties or sixties with active or convalescent COVID-19.

The chain couples TRBV29-1 to TRBJ2-5; TRBD2 is a possible D gene (6 bases). CDR3 length: 14 amino acids. Per germline, CDR1 SQVTM and CDR2 ANQGSEA. The V end lost 3 bases, the J end lost 4 bases, and 15 bases lay between the germline ends. CDR3 DNA: TGCAGCGTTGATGTCTCGGGAGTTCGAGAGACCCAGTACTTC. Residues: CSVDVSGVRETQYF.

The CDR3 loop is CASRPRQGESPLHF. CDR3 sequence (DNA): TGTGCCAGCAGACCAAGACAGGGCGAGTCACCCCTCCACTTT. The chain carries TRBV6-5 and TRBJ1-6; 7 positions agree with TRBD1. The CDR3 contains 14 residues. The V and J ends lost 6 bases and 10 bases, in that order; junction bases with no gene match: 9. Germline assignment: CDR1 MNHEY and CDR2 SVGAGI.

CDR3 region: CASSVVAGRGNEQFF. CDR3 nucleotide sequence: TGTGCCAGCAGCGTAGTAGCGGGAAGGGGCAATGAGCAGTTCTTC. The J gene is TRBJ2-1, the V gene TRBV9; 8 positions match TRBD2. The CDR3 has 15 amino acids. Germline loops: CDR1 SGDLS, CDR2 YYNGEE. J gave up 6 bases and V 0 bases, and 5 bases lay outside the gene matches.

The CDR3 DNA reads as TGTGCCAGCAGTAGCGGACAGTACTCCTACGAGCAGTACTTC. Its translation: CASSSGQYSYEQYF. V gene TRBV6-2 or TRBV6-3 combines with J gene TRBJ2-7; possibly TRBD1 for D (6 bases). Trimming left V 5 bases short and J 0 bases short, with 11 bases between. Germline loops: CDR1 MNHEY, CDR2 SVGEGT. This CDR3 has 14 amino acids.

V and J are TRBV2 and TRBJ2-1, with TRBD2 identical over 14 bases. The CDR3 runs to 15 residues. Trimming cost V 3 bases and J 11 bases; bases outside gene matches: 6. Germline V gives CDR1 SNHLY, CDR2 FYNNEI. The CDR3 DNA reads as TGTGCCAGCAGTGAGGGGACTAGCGGGAGTCATAAGCAGTTCTTC. Residues: CASSEGTSGSHKQFF.

The chain uses TRBV24-1 and TRBJ2-1, with 7 bases matching TRBD1. The CDR3 totals 13 residues. Germline V gene lookup returns CDR1 KGHDR and CDR2 SFDVKD. With 4 bases clipped from V and 12 bases from J, the junction kept 8 bases outside the gene matches. The CDR3 protein is CATSEPQGVRQFF. The CDR3 bases are TGTGCCACCAGTGAGCCCCAGGGGGTTCGGCAGTTCTTC.

This clone was observed once. The CDR3 here is CASSLDRVWQFF. The CDR3 bases are TGTGCCAGCAGTTTGGACAGGGTCTGGCAGTTCTTC. This chain joins TRBV6-2 or TRBV6-3 and TRBJ2-1; TRBD1 agrees at 8 bases. CDR1 is MNHEY, CDR2 SVGEGT, per germline. CDR3 length: 12 residues. V dropped 4 bases and J dropped 12; count of bases not matched to a gene: 5.

CDR3 in amino acids: CSVELTSGSTDTQYF. CDR3 nucleotide sequence: TGCAGCGTTGAGCTGACTAGCGGGAGCACAGATACGCAGTATTTT. The chain has TRBV29-1 and TRBJ2-3, with 10 nucleotides matching TRBD2. J was trimmed by 0 bases and V by 3 bases; bases with no gene match: 3. This CDR3 is built from 15 residues. CDR1 SQVTM and CDR2 ANQGSEA come from the germline V gene.

The gene calls are TRBV20-1 and TRBJ1-3; no clear D. The germline CDR1 and CDR2 sequences are DFQATT and SNEGSKA (reference sequence). The CDR3 contains 15 residues. With 3 bases removed from V and 0 bases from J, the gap between germline ends came to 12 bases. CDR3 region: CSASPIRDSGNTIYF. The CDR3 DNA is TGCAGTGCTAGTCCAATCCGGGACTCTGGAAACACCATATATTTT.

The chain employs TRBV2 and TRBJ1-1, with 7 bases identical to TRBD1. The CDR3 spans 14 residues. Germline trimming cut 8 bases from V and 0 bases from J; bases unmatched to any gene: 6. Germline CDR1 and CDR2: SNHLY and FYNNEI. The CDR3 region has the DNA TGTGCCAGCTCCTTACAGGGGCTGAACACTGAAGCTTTCTTT. It yields the protein CASSLQGLNTEAFF.

The chain carries TRBV19 and TRBJ2-1, with 9 nucleotides matching TRBD1. CDR3 length equals 13 residues. With V trimmed by 8 bases and J by 7 bases, 6 bases remained unmatched. Germline loops: CDR1 LNHDA, CDR2 SQIVND (reference sequence). The CDR3 reads CASGQGKGNEQFF. CDR3 bases: TGTGCCAGTGGACAGGGGAAGGGGAATGAGCAGTTCTTC.

The chain carries TRBV15 and TRBJ1-5, with D possibly being TRBD1 (5 bases). Germline CDR1 reads LNHNV; CDR2 reads YYDKDF (reference sequence). The CDR3 sequence is 14 residues long. V was cut by 0 bases and J by 11 bases, with 14 bases left in between. The CDR3 protein is CATSRDRHPGAQHF. CDR3 in DNA: TGTGCCACCAGCAGAGATCGGCACCCGGGGGCCCAGCATTTT.

CDR3 loop: CASSLDPAGRVSGGYTF. CDR3 DNA sequence: TGTGCCAGCAGCCTAGATCCAGCGGGACGCGTCAGTGGTGGCTACACCTTC. The genes are TRBV13 and TRBJ1-2, with a tentative D call TRBD1 (5 bases). The germline V gene has CDR1 PRHDT and CDR2 FYEKMQ (reference sequence). The CDR3 extends over 17 amino acids. Trimming shortened V by 5 bases and J by 7 bases, and 26 bases separated the two germline ends.

The V gene is TRBV3-1 (or the pseudogene TRBV3-2), the J gene TRBJ2-3, with 10 bases identical to TRBD2. Trimming took 6 bases from V and 2 from J; bases not matched to a gene: 5. Per the germline V gene, CDR1 is LGHDT and CDR2 is YNNKEL (reference sequence). This CDR3 contains 15 residues. In DNA, the CDR3 is TGTGCCAGCAGATTACTAGCGGGACCCACAGATACGCAGTATTTT. It is translated as CASRLLAGPTDTQYF.

The V gene is TRBV7-2, the J gene TRBJ1-1, with D possibly matching TRBD1 (5 bases). Germline CDR1 SGHTA, CDR2 FQGNSA. This CDR3 contains 15 residues. V was clipped by 5 bases and J by 4 bases, with 17 bases between them. The CDR3 nucleotides read TGTGCCAGCAGCCATTGGACACCGGGGGTCACTGAAGCTTTCTTT. Translation: CASSHWTPGVTEAFF.

The chain has TRBV27 and TRBJ2-7; the match to TRBD2 covers 10 bases. CDR3 length equals 17 residues. CDR1 and CDR2 from the germline V gene are MNHEY and SMNVEV (reference sequence). After removal of 5 bases from V and 0 bases from J, the junction contained 10 bases not matched to a gene. The CDR3 reads CASSGVTSGSSSYEQYF. In DNA, the CDR3 is TGTGCCAGCAGTGGGGTGACTAGCGGGTCCAGCTCCTACGAGCAGTACTTC.

J is TRBJ1-6 and V is TRBV3-1 (or the pseudogene TRBV3-2); D not resolved. The CDR3 spans 14 residues. V lost 5 bases and J lost 7, with 12 bases in between. The germline CDR1 and CDR2 sequences are LGHDT and YNNKEL (reference sequence). The CDR3 region has the DNA TGTGCCAGCAGCTCGTCTACGGGGAATTCACCCCTCCACTTT. Protein: CASSSSTGNSPLHF.

Written as DNA, the CDR3 is TGTGCCACCAGCAGAGATCCACAGGCTTTCGAGACCCAGTACTTC. Translation: CATSRDPQAFETQYF. The chain uses TRBV15 and TRBJ2-5, with D tentatively TRBD1 (5 bases). V dropped 0 bases and J dropped 5 bases, with 13 bases sitting between them. The CDR3 has 15 amino acids. From germline, CDR1 is LNHNV and CDR2 YYDKDF (reference sequence).

Here the CDR3 DNA reads TGTGCCAGTAGTGCAGGACAGGGTTCCTACGAGCAGTACTTC. It encodes CASSAGQGSYEQYF. The rearrangement joins TRBV19 to TRBJ2-7; 8 positions match TRBD1. The CDR3 runs to 14 residues. V trimming: 5 bases; J trimming: 1 base; junction bases outside the gene matches: 4. Germline values: CDR1 LNHDA, CDR2 SQIVND (reference sequence).

The table lists this clone with a count of one. The J gene is TRBJ1-5, the V gene TRBV19; 8 bases line up with TRBD1. Germline V CDR1 and CDR2: LNHDA, SQIVND (reference sequence). The CDR3 covers 12 residues. The J segment lost 6 bases and the V segment lost 10 bases, leaving 5 bases of the junction unmatched. The CDR3 nucleotides are TGTGCCACCGAACAGGGGGGTCAGCCCCAGCATTTT. Protein: CATEQGGQPQHF.

V gene TRBV18 combines with J gene TRBJ1-1; 7 bases fit TRBD1. J gave up 0 bases and V 6 bases, and 10 bases lay outside the gene matches. CDR1 and CDR2 from the germline V gene are KGHSH and LQKENI. The CDR3 covers 16 residues. The CDR3 here is CASSDIQTGMNTEAFF. CDR3 coding DNA: TGTGCCAGCTCCGACATACAGACAGGGATGAACACTGAAGCTTTCTTT. Using reference TRBV18 and TRBJ1-1 for the parts outside the CDR3, the full variable domain is NAGVMQNPRHLVRRRGQEARLRCSPMKGHSHVYWYRQLPEEGLKFMVYLQKENIIDESGMPKERFSAEFPKEGPSILRIQQVVRGDSAAYFCASSDIQTGMNTEAFFGQGTRLTVV.

This clone was observed a handful of times. The chain uses TRBV5-1 and TRBJ1-1; D is possibly TRBD1 (5 bases). Germline loops: CDR1 SGHRS, CDR2 YFSETQ. The CDR3 contains 14 residues. Trimming removed 4 bases from V and 1 base from J, with 11 bases in between. CDR3 loop: CASSGGTGNTEAFF. In DNA form, the CDR3 reads TGCGCCAGCAGCGGCGGGACGGGGAACACTGAAGCTTTCTTT.

The gene calls are TRBV2 and TRBJ2-7, with TRBD1 matching over 10 bases. V trimming: 6 bases; J trimming: 0 bases; junction bases outside the gene matches: 11. Germline V CDR1 and CDR2: SNHLY, FYNNEI. The CDR3 runs to 17 residues. In DNA, the CDR3 is TGTGCCAGCAGAGACAGGGGGCCGGGGGCCATCTCCTACGAGCAGTACTTC. Translating it yields CASRDRGPGAISYEQYF.

The V gene is TRBV6-5, the J gene TRBJ2-7, with D unresolved. The CDR3 has 12 residues. Germline CDR1 reads MNHEY; CDR2 reads SVGAGI. The V and J ends lost 6 bases and 7 bases respectively, with 13 bases between them. The CDR3 sequence: CASRTTVGEQYF. In DNA, the CDR3 is TGTGCCAGCAGAACAACGGTCGGGGAGCAGTACTTC.

The chain employs TRBV10-3 and TRBJ1-1; 7 nucleotides agree with TRBD1. The CDR3 spans 13 residues. Trimming at V came to 6 bases and at J to 4 bases, leaving 5 bases not matched to a gene. Germline V lookup: CDR1 ENHRY, CDR2 SYGVKD. The CDR3 DNA sequence: TGTGCCATCAGAAACAGGGGAAGCACTGAAGCTTTCTTT. It is translated as CAIRNRGSTEAFF.

This clone appeared a single time. Here the CDR3 DNA reads TGTGCCAGCAGCCCCCCCGACAGGGAACTCTATGGCTACACCTTC. Its translation is CASSPPDRELYGYTF. The rearrangement links TRBV7-2 to TRBJ1-2; 7 bases are a match to TRBD1. Germline V lookup: CDR1 SGHTA, CDR2 FQGNSA. J gave up 4 bases and V 5 bases, and 10 bases lay outside the gene matches. The CDR3 runs 15 residues.

The chain couples TRBV4-3 to TRBJ2-7; the D is unclear. Germline V gene sequence: CDR1 LGHNA, CDR2 YSLEER. Trimming stripped 0 bases from V and 6 bases from J, with 9 bases between. The CDR3 is 13 residues long. CDR3 bases: TGCGCCAGCAGCCAAGATATGGCGGCCGAGCAGTACTTC. This codes for CASSQDMAAEQYF.

This chain uses TRBV6-1 with TRBJ2-4; TRBD2 might be the D (6 bases). CDR1 and CDR2 from the germline V gene are MNHNS and SASEGT. V dropped 1 base and J dropped 7 bases, with 8 bases sitting between them. The CDR3 contains 13 residues. CDR3: CASSEVRGNIQYF. CDR3 sequence (DNA): TGTGCCAGCAGTGAAGTTCGGGGGAACATTCAGTACTTC.

The V gene is TRBV11-2, the J gene TRBJ2-1; the D is unclear. Trimming left V 1 base short and J 6 bases short, with 10 bases between. This CDR3 spans 14 amino acids. From germline, CDR1 is SGHAT and CDR2 FQNNGV. CDR3 in amino acids: CASSLAPSSNEQFF. The DNA of the CDR3 is TGTGCCAGCAGCTTAGCGCCTTCGAGCAATGAGCAGTTCTTC.

This chain joins TRBV28 and TRBJ1-5; the D gene is possibly TRBD1 (6 bases). This CDR3 contains 15 residues. Per the germline V gene, CDR1 is MDHEN and CDR2 is SYDVKM. The V gene lost 7 bases and the J gene lost 4 bases, with 17 bases spanning the gap. In nucleotides, the CDR3 is TGTGCCAGCAAGGTTGGGGGGGCGATAAATCAGCCCCAGCATTTT. Its protein is CASKVGGAINQPQHF.

V is TRBV28 and J is TRBJ2-7; weak D call: TRBD2 (6 bases). V was trimmed by 6 bases and J by 1 base, leaving 13 bases between them. Germline loops: CDR1 MDHEN, CDR2 SYDVKM. The CDR3 is 14 amino acids. CDR3 sequence: CASSKRTNSYEQYF. The CDR3 nucleotides are TGTGCCAGCAGCAAACGGACTAATTCCTACGAGCAGTACTTC.